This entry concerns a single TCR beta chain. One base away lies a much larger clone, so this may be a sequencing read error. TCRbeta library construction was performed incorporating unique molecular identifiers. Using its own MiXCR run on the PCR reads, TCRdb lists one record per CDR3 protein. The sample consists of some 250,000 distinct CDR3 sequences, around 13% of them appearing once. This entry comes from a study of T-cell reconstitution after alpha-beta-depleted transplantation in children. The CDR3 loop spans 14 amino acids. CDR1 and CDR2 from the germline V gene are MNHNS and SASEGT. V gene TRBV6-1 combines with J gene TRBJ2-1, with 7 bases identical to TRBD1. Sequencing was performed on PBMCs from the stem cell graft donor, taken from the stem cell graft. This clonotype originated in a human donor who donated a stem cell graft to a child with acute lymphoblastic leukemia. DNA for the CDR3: TGTGCCAGCACCCTGACAGGGTCAAGAAATGGGCAGTTCTTC. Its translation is CASTLTGSRNGQFF.